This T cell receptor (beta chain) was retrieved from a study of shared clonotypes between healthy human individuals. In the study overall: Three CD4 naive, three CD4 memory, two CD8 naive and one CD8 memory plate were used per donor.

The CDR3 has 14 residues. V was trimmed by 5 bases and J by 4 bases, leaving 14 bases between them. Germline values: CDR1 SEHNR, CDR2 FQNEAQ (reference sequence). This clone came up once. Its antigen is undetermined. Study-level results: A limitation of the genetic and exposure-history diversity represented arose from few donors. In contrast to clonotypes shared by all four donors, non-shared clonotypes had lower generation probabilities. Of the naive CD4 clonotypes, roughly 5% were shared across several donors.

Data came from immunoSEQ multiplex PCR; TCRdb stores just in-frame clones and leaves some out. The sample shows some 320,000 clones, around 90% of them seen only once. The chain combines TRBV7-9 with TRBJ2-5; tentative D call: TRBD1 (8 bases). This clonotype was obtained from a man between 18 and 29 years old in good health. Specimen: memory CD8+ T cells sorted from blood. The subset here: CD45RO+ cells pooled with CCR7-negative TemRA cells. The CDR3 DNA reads TGTGCCAGCAGCGAGTACAGGGGGGGAGAGACCCAGTACTTC. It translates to CASSEYRGGETQYF.